A single sample is the source of the 27 T cell receptor beta chains below, sequenced in a study of T cell responses to AZD1222 COVID-19 vaccine. Using immunoSEQ multiplex PCR, the repertoire was profiled, and TCRdb retains in-frame clones only, with some absent. This sample carries 140,000 to 150,000 clones, roughly 90% of them seen once, and the ten largest clones take 4.5% to 5.5%. Here the sequenced sample was peripheral blood, taken 28 days after the second dose of the MenACWY control vaccine. These receptors all come from an adult who received the MenACWY meningococcal vaccine as a control.

J is TRBJ1-5 and V is TRBV27; D gene unclear. The CDR3 totals 17 residues. The V and J ends lost 6 bases and 2 bases respectively, with 20 bases between them. Germline V gives CDR1 MNHEY, CDR2 SMNVEV (reference sequence). This CDR3 is CASRKITGNLGNQPQHF. The CDR3 DNA reads TGTGCCAGCAGGAAGATTACCGGGAACCTCGGCAATCAGCCCCAGCATTTT.

The chain couples TRBV19 to TRBJ1-5, with D maybe TRBD1 (6 bases). The CDR3 is 12 amino acids. Germline V gives CDR1 LNHDA, CDR2 SQIVND (reference sequence). The V end lost 7 bases, the J end lost 6 bases, and 10 bases lay between the germline ends. In DNA, the CDR3 is TGTGCCAGTAATCAGGGGTTTCAGCCCCAGCATTTT. Translation: CASNQGFQPQHF. The entire variable domain, with the rest obtained from reference TRBV19 and TRBJ1-5, is as follows: DGGITQSPKYLFRKEGQNVTLSCEQNLNHDAMYWYRQDPGQGLRLIYYSQIVNDFQKGDIAEGYSVSREKKESFPLTVTSAQKNPTAFYLCASNQGFQPQHFGDGTRLSIL.

The chain combines TRBV9 with TRBJ2-5, with 12 nucleotides matching TRBD2. The germline V gene has CDR1 SGDLS and CDR2 YYNGEE. This CDR3 has 16 amino acids. J gave up 2 bases and V 4 bases, and 6 bases lay outside the gene matches. CDR3 nucleotides: TGTGCCAGCAGCCCAACGACTAGCGGGAGACAAGAGACCCAGTACTTC. Translated: CASSPTTSGRQETQYF.

The chain carries TRBV6-2 or TRBV6-3 and TRBJ2-5; 11 bases are shared with TRBD2. Germline CDR1 reads MNHEY; CDR2 reads SVGEGT. The V and J ends lost 6 bases and 5 bases, in that order; junction bases with no gene match: 8. The CDR3 spans 15 residues. The CDR3 nucleotides read TGTGCCAGCAGCGTCACTAGCGGGAGCGGCGAGACCCAGTACTTC. This encodes CASSVTSGSGETQYF.

In this sample, this clone turned up a few times. V and J are TRBV3-1 (or the pseudogene TRBV3-2) and TRBJ1-6; no clear D. CDR3 length equals 14 residues. Germline CDR1 reads LGHDT; CDR2 reads YNNKEL (reference sequence). Trimming shortened V by 0 bases and J by 7 bases, and 7 bases separated the two germline ends. The CDR3 region has the DNA TGTGCCAGCAGCCAAGACGGATTCAATTCACCCCTCCACTTT. It encodes CASSQDGFNSPLHF.

The chain uses TRBV4-3 and TRBJ1-2, with D possibly matching TRBD1 (6 bases). V gave up 0 bases and J gave up 3 bases, with 11 bases separating them. The germline V gene has CDR1 LGHNA and CDR2 YSLEER. This CDR3 spans 15 amino acids. CDR3 residues: CASSQDQTGHYGYTF. The CDR3 DNA reads TGCGCCAGCAGCCAAGATCAAACAGGGCACTATGGCTACACCTTC.

The rearrangement uses TRBV7-9 and TRBJ2-5; D gene ambiguous. The germline gives CDR1 SEHNR, CDR2 FQNEAQ (reference sequence). The ends were cut back, 5 bases at V and 5 bases at J, with 9 bases in the middle. The CDR3 is made up of 12 amino acids. CDR3 coding DNA: TGTGCCAGCAGCCCCCTTGGGGAGACCCAGTACTTC. Its protein is CASSPLGETQYF. Full variable domain (rest looked up from reference TRBV7-9 and TRBJ2-5): DTGVSQNPRHKITKRGQNVTFRCDPISEHNRLYWYRQTLGQGPEFLTYFQNEAQLEKSRLLSDRFSAERPKGSFSTLEIQRTEQGDSAMYLCASSPLGETQYFGPGTRLLVL.

This chain joins TRBV19 and TRBJ2-3; D is possibly TRBD1 (6 bases). The CDR3 has 13 residues. CDR1 LNHDA and CDR2 SQIVND come from the germline V gene (reference sequence). With 3 bases removed from V and 3 bases from J, the gap between germline ends came to 7 bases. CDR3 DNA sequence: TGTGCCAGTAGTATGAGGGGGACAGATACGCAGTATTTT. Residues: CASSMRGTDTQYF.

The rearrangement links TRBV27 to TRBJ1-3, with 7 bases matching TRBD1. CDR3 length equals 14 residues. Germline V gene data show CDR1 as MNHEY and CDR2 as SMNVEV (reference sequence). V dropped 5 bases and J dropped 0; count of bases not matched to a gene: 1. The CDR3 is CASSRTGSGNTIYF. CDR3 DNA sequence: TGTGCCAGCAGTCGGACAGGCTCTGGAAACACCATATATTTT.

This rearrangement joins TRBV10-3 to TRBJ1-1, with D possibly TRBD1 on 6 matching bases. Germline values: CDR1 ENHRY, CDR2 SYGVKD. V lost 0 bases and J 3 bases, leaving 11 bases between the germline ends. There are 15 residues in the CDR3. As DNA, the CDR3 is TGTGCCATCAGTGAGTCCGGGGGCTCGCACACTGAAGCTTTCTTT. This codes for CAISESGGSHTEAFF.

V gene TRBV5-1 combines with J gene TRBJ1-4, with 9 bases matching TRBD1. The CDR3 is 17 amino acids. CDR1 and CDR2 (germline): SGHRS, YFSETQ. V dropped 2 bases and J dropped 7; count of bases not matched to a gene: 12. The CDR3 region is CASSLGTVRTGAEKLFF. The CDR3 nucleotides read TGCGCCAGCAGCTTAGGTACGGTCCGGACAGGGGCTGAAAAACTGTTTTTT.

A remark on this clone: The sample holds other DNA sequences that translate to the same CDR3. The rearrangement joins TRBV19 to TRBJ1-4, with a possible D match to TRBD1 (5 bases). Trimming took 4 bases from V and 0 from J, leaving 9 bases between them. This CDR3 comprises 15 residues. CDR1 is LNHDA, CDR2 SQIVND, per germline (reference sequence). The CDR3 loop is CASSSGTATNEKLFF. CDR3 coding DNA: TGTGCCAGTAGTAGCGGGACTGCAACTAATGAAAAACTGTTTTTT.

V and J are TRBV4-1 and TRBJ1-6; D remains ambiguous. This CDR3 contains 17 residues. Deletions cut 0 bases from V and 8 bases from J, with 17 bases between. Germline V gives CDR1 MGHRA, CDR2 YSYEKL. CDR3 sequence: CASSQEQRALIDSPLHF. The CDR3 nucleotides are TGCGCCAGCAGCCAAGAACAGCGGGCCTTGATAGATTCACCCCTCCACTTT.

The gene calls are TRBV6-6 and TRBJ1-5; D is possibly TRBD1 (5 bases). CDR1 is MNHNY, CDR2 SVGAGI, per germline (reference sequence). The CDR3 has 15 amino acids. With 6 bases removed from V and 9 bases from J, the gap between germline ends came to 21 bases. CDR3 in DNA: TGTGCCAGCAGCACCGGGACCACCGAAGGGGTGCCCCAGCATTTT. The encoded protein is CASSTGTTEGVPQHF.

This clone has only one observation. The V gene is TRBV15, the J gene TRBJ2-7; perhaps TRBD2 as D (7 bases). This CDR3 is built from 16 residues. Trimming took 0 bases from V and 3 from J, leaving 15 bases between them. Germline V CDR1 and CDR2: LNHNV, YYDKDF (reference sequence). CDR3 DNA: TGTGCCACCAGCAGAGATGGGGCGGGGGCAATCTACGAGCAGTACTTC. As protein: CATSRDGAGAIYEQYF.

The CDR3 loop reads CASSSTTGRSTQQYF. CDR3 DNA: TGTGCCAGCAGCTCGACAACCGGGAGATCTACGCAGCAGTACTTC. The rearrangement links TRBV7-2 to TRBJ2-7, with TRBD2 as a possible D gene (6 bases). From germline, CDR1 is SGHTA and CDR2 FQGNSA. The CDR3 runs to 15 residues. V was trimmed by 4 bases and J by 8 bases, leaving 21 bases between them.

The V gene is TRBV5-4, the J gene TRBJ1-1; no firm D call. CDR3 length: 17 amino acids. Between the trimmed V and J ends, which lost 4 bases and 4 bases, there was a span of 23 bases. The germline V gene encodes CDR1 SGHNT and CDR2 YYREEE (reference sequence). In nucleotides, the CDR3 is TGTGCCAGCAGCATCGGAACGGGAGTTGGAGTGGTCACTGAAGCTTTCTTT. Translating it yields CASSIGTGVGVVTEAFF.

The V gene is TRBV19, the J gene TRBJ1-3; no firm D call. Germline V gene sequence: CDR1 LNHDA, CDR2 SQIVND (reference sequence). This CDR3 comprises 14 residues. V lost 4 bases and J 2 bases, leaving 9 bases between the germline ends. This CDR3 is CASSKGGTGNTIYF. In nucleotides, the CDR3 is TGTGCCAGTAGTAAGGGAGGCACTGGAAACACCATATATTTT.

The chain is built from TRBV6-2 or TRBV6-3 and TRBJ1-4; D gene unclear. The V end was cut by 6 bases, the J end by 5 bases, with 4 bases between. CDR1 is MNHEY and CDR2 is SVGEGT in the germline V gene. The CDR3 is 11 amino acids. The CDR3: CASSRNEKLFF. CDR3 in DNA: TGTGCCAGCAGCAGAAATGAAAAACTGTTTTTT.

DNA of the CDR3: TGCGCCAGCAGCTTGGAGGGGACAGGGGTTGGGGAGACCCAGTACTTC. The encoded protein is CASSLEGTGVGETQYF. The gene calls are TRBV5-1 and TRBJ2-5; 10 bases are shared with TRBD1. The CDR3 has 16 amino acids. Per the germline V gene, CDR1 is SGHRS and CDR2 is YFSETQ. The junction had 7 bases not matched to a gene; V was cut back by 0 bases and J by 5 bases. The full variable domain, rest sourced from reference TRBV5-1 and TRBJ2-5, is KAGVTQTPRYLIKTRGQQVTLSCSPISGHRSVSWYQQTPGQGLQFLFEYFSETQRNKGNFPGRFSGRQFSNSRSEMNVSTLELGDSALYLCASSLEGTGVGETQYFGPGTRLLVL.

This rearrangement joins TRBV19 to TRBJ1-2, with a weak D call TRBD1 (5 bases). Trimming left V 3 bases short and J 5 bases short, with 10 bases between. Looked up from germline, CDR1 is LNHDA and CDR2 is SQIVND (reference sequence). The CDR3 contains 13 residues. The CDR3 sequence: CASSIAGRYGYTF. CDR3 bases: TGTGCCAGTAGTATTGCAGGGAGGTATGGCTACACCTTC. Supplemented by reference TRBV19 and TRBJ1-2, the full variable domain reads DGGITQSPKYLFRKEGQNVTLSCEQNLNHDAMYWYRQDPGQGLRLIYYSQIVNDFQKGDIAEGYSVSREKKESFPLTVTSAQKNPTAFYLCASSIAGRYGYTFGSGTRLTVV.

This chain uses TRBV28 with TRBJ2-7; either TRBD1 or TRBD2 may fit D (5 bases each). Germline CDR1 MDHEN, CDR2 SYDVKM. The CDR3 loop spans 12 amino acids. With 8 bases removed from V and 6 bases from J, the gap between germline ends came to 14 bases. The chain's CDR3 is CASGTLSTEQYF. The CDR3 DNA reads TGTGCCAGCGGGACCCTGAGTACCGAGCAGTACTTC.

This clone was detected a few times. The V and J genes are TRBV6-5 and TRBJ1-2; D is uncertain. The V end lost 4 bases, the J end lost 8 bases, and 17 bases lay between the germline ends. Germline V gives CDR1 MNHEY, CDR2 SVGAGI. This CDR3 is built from 14 residues. CDR3 nucleotides: TGTGCCAGCAGTTCCACGGACGGAAATGGGGGCTACACCTTC. Translated, it gives CASSSTDGNGGYTF.

The chain joins TRBV13 to TRBJ2-5; 9 nucleotides agree with TRBD1. In germline, CDR1 is PRHDT, CDR2 FYEKMQ (reference sequence). V lost 3 bases and J lost 5; bases outside the gene matches: 7. The CDR3 length is 15 residues. Written as DNA, the CDR3 is TGTGCCAGCAGCTTGGACACAGGGGGCGCCGAGACCCAGTACTTC. Protein: CASSLDTGGAETQYF.

This clone was counted only a few times. The chain joins TRBV4-1 to TRBJ2-6, with a possible D match to TRBD2 (6 bases). Trimming pared 3 bases from V and 1 base from J, leaving 19 bases between. Germline assignment: CDR1 MGHRA and CDR2 YSYEKL. The CDR3 covers 19 residues. CDR3 nucleotide sequence: TGCGCCAGCAGCCATATCGGTTTGCGGGATCGGTCTGGGGCCAACGTCCTGACTTTC. Protein sequence: CASSHIGLRDRSGANVLTF.

The chain links TRBV9 to TRBJ1-4, with TRBD1 matching 8 bases. Germline CDR1 is SGDLS and CDR2 is YYNGEE. V was pared by 0 bases and J by 5 bases, with 3 bases of the junction left unmatched. The CDR3 is 15 residues long. CDR3 in DNA: TGTGCCAGCAGCGTAGCAAACAGGGGGAATGAAAAACTGTTTTTT. Translating gives CASSVANRGNEKLFF.

The chain joins TRBV4-3 to TRBJ2-5; 15 bases agree with TRBD2. The length of the CDR3 is 17 residues. Germline CDR1 LGHNA, CDR2 YSLEER. With V trimmed by 4 bases and J by 5 bases, 8 bases remained unmatched. The CDR3 DNA follows: TGCGCCAGCAGCCTTCGGACTAGCGGGAGGGCCGGGGAGACCCAGTACTTC. It yields the protein CASSLRTSGRAGETQYF.